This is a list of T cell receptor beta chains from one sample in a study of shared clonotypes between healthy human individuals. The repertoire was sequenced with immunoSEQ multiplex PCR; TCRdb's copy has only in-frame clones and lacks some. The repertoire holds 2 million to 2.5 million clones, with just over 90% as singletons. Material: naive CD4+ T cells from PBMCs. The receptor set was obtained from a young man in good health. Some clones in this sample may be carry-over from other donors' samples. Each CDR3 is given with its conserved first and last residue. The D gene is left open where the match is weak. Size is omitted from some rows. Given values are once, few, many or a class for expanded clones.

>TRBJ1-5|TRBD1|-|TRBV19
TGTGCCAGTCAGGGGGGCGATCAGCCCCAGCATTTT
CASQGGDQPQHF
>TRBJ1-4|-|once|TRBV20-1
TGCAGTGTCTCACTTGGGGAAAAACTGTTTTTT
CSVSLGEKLFF
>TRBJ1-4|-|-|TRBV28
TGTGCCAGCAGTTTGGGCGGTGCAACTAATGAAAAACTGTTTTTT
CASSLGGATNEKLFF
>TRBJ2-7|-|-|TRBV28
TGTGCCAGCAGTTTAGGGGGTCGCGAGCAGTACTTC
CASSLGGREQYF
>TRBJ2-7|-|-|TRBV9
TGTGCCAGCAGCGCGGACCATTGGGACGAGCAGTACTTC
CASSADHWDEQYF
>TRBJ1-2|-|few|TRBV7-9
TGTGCCAGCAGCCTCCGCCTAGGCGGCACCTTC
CASSLRLGGTF
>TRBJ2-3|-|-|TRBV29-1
TGCAGCGTTGCGGGATCACGGTATGGTGATACGCAGTATTTT
CSVAGSRYGDTQYF
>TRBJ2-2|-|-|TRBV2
TGTGCCAGCAGCCTGAACACCGGGGAGCTGTTTTTT
CASSLNTGELFF
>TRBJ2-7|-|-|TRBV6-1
TGTGCCAGCAGTGAAAGTGGGAGGACGGGGAGCTCCTACGAGCAGTACTTC
CASSESGRTGSSYEQYF
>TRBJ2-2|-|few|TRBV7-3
TGTGCCAGCAGCCCTCACAGGGAACTCACCGGGGAGCTGTTTTTT
CASSPHRELTGELFF
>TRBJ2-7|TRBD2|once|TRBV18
TGTGCCAGCTCACCAGTAGCGGGCTCCTACGAGCAGTACTTC
CASSPVAGSYEQYF
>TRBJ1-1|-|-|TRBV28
TGTGCCAGCAGTTTAGGAAAGGGGGGAGCTTTCTTT
CASSLGKGGAFF
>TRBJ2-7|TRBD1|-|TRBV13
TGTGCCAGCAGCTTATGGGGGACAGGTGGAGAGCAGTACTTC
CASSLWGTGGEQYF
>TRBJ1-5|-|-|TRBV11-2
TGTGCCAGCAGCCAAAATGGGAATCAGCCCCAGCATTTT
CASSQNGNQPQHF
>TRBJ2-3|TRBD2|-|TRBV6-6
TGTGCCAGCAGTTTAGCGGGAAGCACAGATACGCAGTATTTT
CASSLAGSTDTQYF